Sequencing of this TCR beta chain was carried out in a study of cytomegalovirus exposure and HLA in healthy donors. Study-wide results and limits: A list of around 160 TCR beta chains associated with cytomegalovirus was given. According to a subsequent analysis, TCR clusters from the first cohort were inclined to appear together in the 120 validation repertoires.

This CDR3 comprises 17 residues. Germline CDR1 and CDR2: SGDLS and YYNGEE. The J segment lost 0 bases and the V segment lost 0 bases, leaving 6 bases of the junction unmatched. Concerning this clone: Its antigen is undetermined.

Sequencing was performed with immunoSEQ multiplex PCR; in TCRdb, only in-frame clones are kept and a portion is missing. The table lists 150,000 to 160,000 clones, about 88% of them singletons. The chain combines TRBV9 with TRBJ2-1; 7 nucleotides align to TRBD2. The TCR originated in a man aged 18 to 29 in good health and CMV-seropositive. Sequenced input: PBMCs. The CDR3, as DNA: TGTGCCAGCAGCGTAGGGGTGGGAGGGAGCTCCTACAATGAGCAGTTCTTC. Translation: CASSVGVGGSSYNEQFF.